These 29 T cell receptor beta chains share one sample of origin, sequenced in a study of human T cells and chemical hapten exposure (dated by TCRdb to the early 2020s). The protocol used for the library was RACE. This sample was sequenced with a NextSeq 500. TCRdb redid the processing of the public reads, applying fastp at Q25 and MiXCR, and retained in-frame beta chains. Each CDR3 protein appears once, grouped with its most common genes and DNA. This sample is represented by hundreds of thousands of distinct CDR3 sequences; roughly 6.3% of them were singletons. About 5.4% of the sample is in the top ten clones. The sample's time point label, in plain terms: patch test 2, 6 weeks after DPC sensitization. The treatment or condition tag for this specimen amounts to: therapeutic diphenylcyclopropenone sensitization with weekly scalp DPC. The specimen was whole blood, collected in connection with sensitization to the hapten diphenylcyclopropenone (DPC). These TCRs come from a woman aged 18-29 years with alopecia areata. Some clones in this sample may be carry-over from other donors' samples.

This clonotype has at least ten counts. This sequence joins TRBV5-4 and TRBJ2-5; possibly TRBD1 or TRBD2 for D (6 bases each). CDR3 length: 16 amino acids. The ends were cut back, 4 bases at V and 5 bases at J, with 21 bases in the middle. Germline loops: CDR1 SGHNT, CDR2 YYREEE (reference sequence). The CDR3 spells CASSPLSGATSETQYF. CDR3 DNA sequence: TGTGCCAGCAGCCCCTTATCGGGGGCGACTTCGGAGACCCAGTACTTC.

The sample holds a few counts of this clonotype. The genes are TRBV29-1 and TRBJ2-1; 12 nucleotides line up with TRBD2. With 4 bases clipped from V and 8 bases from J, the junction kept 6 bases outside the gene matches. The CDR3 loop spans 14 amino acids. The germline V gene encodes CDR1 SQVTM and CDR2 ANQGSEA. The CDR3 DNA reads as TGCAGCGTTGTCCCTAGCGGGGGGGCATATGAGCAGTTCTTC. Translated, it gives CSVVPSGGAYEQFF.

This clonotype was found many times. The J gene is TRBJ1-6, the V gene TRBV4-1; the match to TRBD1 covers 7 bases. After removal of 3 bases from V and 7 bases from J, the junction contained 6 bases not matched to a gene. CDR1 and CDR2 (germline): MGHRA, YSYEKL. The CDR3 extends over 15 amino acids. The CDR3 is CASSHPDRENSPLHF. The CDR3, as DNA: TGCGCCAGCAGCCATCCCGACAGGGAGAATTCACCCCTCCACTTT.

This clonotype was picked up many times. The rearrangement uses TRBV14 and TRBJ2-3; D gene ambiguous. The germline CDR1 and CDR2 sequences are SGHDN and FVKESK. The CDR3 is 14 amino acids. Trimming pared 2 bases from V and 1 base from J, leaving 7 bases between. CDR3 sequence: CASSQKQRTDTQYF. The CDR3 region has the DNA TGTGCCAGCAGCCAAAAGCAGCGCACAGATACGCAGTATTTT.

This clonotype has at least ten counts. V and J are TRBV6-5 and TRBJ1-3; D unresolved. Trimming took off 2 bases at V and 4 bases at J, with 15 bases between the two ends. The CDR3 length is 16 residues. CDR1 is MNHEY and CDR2 is SVGAGI in the germline V gene. CDR3 loop: CASSYGYGESGNTIYF. For the CDR3, the DNA is TGTGCCAGCAGTTACGGGTATGGTGAATCCGGAAACACCATATATTTT.

This clonotype was observed a handful of times. The chain links TRBV6-5 to TRBJ2-1; the match to TRBD2 covers 11 bases. The CDR3 is 16 amino acids. Germline assignment: CDR1 MNHEY and CDR2 SVGAGI. V was clipped by 2 bases and J by 2 bases; unmatched bases: 2. The CDR3, as DNA: TGTGCCAGCAGTTACCAACTAGCGGGGGCCTACAATGAGCAGTTCTTC. Protein: CASSYQLAGAYNEQFF.

In its sample, this clonotype was seen a few times. The chain links TRBV21-1 to TRBJ1-2; the D segment call TRBD1 is taken from the table without a DNA check. TRBV21-1 counts as a pseudogene. This CDR3 spans 16 amino acids. The DNA for the CDR3 is TGTGCCAGCATCACAAAGGGACAGACTACTAACTATGGCTACACCTTC. Translation gives CASITKGQTTNYGYTF.

This clonotype came up many times. V gene TRBV7-2 combines with J gene TRBJ1-1, with 9 bases aligning to TRBD1. The V segment lost 1 base and the J segment 7 bases; nucleotides outside the gene matches: 4. The CDR3 has 14 residues. Germline values: CDR1 SGHTA, CDR2 FQGNSA. The CDR3 DNA reads TGTGCCAGCAGCTTAGTATCGGACAGGGGTGAAGCTTTCTTT. Translation gives CASSLVSDRGEAFF.

This clonotype was seen only a few times. This chain links TRBV6-5 with TRBJ1-1; D ambiguous. The CDR3 sequence is 14 residues long. V was trimmed by 0 bases and J by 8 bases, leaving 13 bases between them. Germline-derived CDR1 and CDR2 are MNHEY and SVGAGI. CDR3 in DNA: TGTGCCAGCAGTTACTCGATTCTGGACGGGGAAGCTTTCTTT. As protein: CASSYSILDGEAFF.

V gene TRBV7-9 combines with J gene TRBJ2-3; D is unclear. This CDR3 has 15 amino acids. V lost 3 bases to trimming and J lost 0 bases, with 10 bases between them. Per the germline V gene, CDR1 is SEHNR and CDR2 is FQNEAQ (reference sequence). The CDR3 DNA follows: TGTGCCAGCAGCTTGGGGAAGAAAAGCACAGATACGCAGTATTTT. It is translated as CASSLGKKSTDTQYF.

V and J are TRBV6-6 and TRBJ2-1, with D tentatively TRBD2 (6 bases). The length of the CDR3 is 14 residues. Per the germline V gene, CDR1 is MNHNY and CDR2 is SVGAGI (reference sequence). Trimming shortened V by 7 bases and J by 6 bases, and 16 bases separated the two germline ends. The CDR3 DNA sequence: TGTGCCAGCACCCCCCCGGGGGTTGCCAATGAGCAGTTCTTC. Protein product: CASTPPGVANEQFF.

The chain employs TRBV6-5 and TRBJ1-2; 12 bases fit TRBD1. Looked up from germline, CDR1 is MNHEY and CDR2 is SVGAGI. The CDR3 runs 19 residues. Trimming at V came to 0 bases and at J to 2 bases, leaving 10 bases not matched to a gene. CDR3 bases: TGTGCCAGCAGTTACTCGACCGGGACAGGGGGCGATAGGAACTATGGCTACACCTTC. Translation gives CASSYSTGTGGDRNYGYTF.

In this sample, this clonotype turned up a few times. The V call is TRBV4-1, the J call TRBJ2-3; D not resolved. CDR3 size: 13 residues. The V gene lost 2 bases and the J gene lost 7 bases, with 10 bases spanning the gap. Per germline, CDR1 MGHRA and CDR2 YSYEKL. In nucleotides, the CDR3 is TGCGCCAGCAGCCAACTAGGGCCCAATACGCAGTATTTT. It codes for CASSQLGPNTQYF.

The table lists this clonotype with many counts. V is TRBV12-3 or TRBV12-4 and J is TRBJ1-4; D is uncertain. With 7 bases removed from V and 8 bases from J, the gap between germline ends came to 14 bases. The CDR3 totals 13 residues. CDR3 bases: TGTGCCAGCACTTTCAGGAGAATCGAAAAACTGTTTTTT. As protein: CASTFRRIEKLFF.

This clonotype was counted ten times or more. The chain couples TRBV29-1 to TRBJ2-5; tentative D call: TRBD2 (5 bases). The germline CDR1 and CDR2 sequences are SQVTM and ANQGSEA. V gave up 4 bases and J gave up 7 bases, with 13 bases separating them. The CDR3 length is 12 residues. The CDR3 bases are TGCAGCGTTGGGGTACTAGATGGGACCCAGTACTTC. It encodes CSVGVLDGTQYF.

The chain combines TRBV6-6 with TRBJ2-2; TRBD1 matches at 7 bases. The CDR3 is 15 residues long. With V trimmed by 5 bases and J by 5 bases, 8 bases remained unmatched. Per germline, CDR1 MNHNY and CDR2 SVGAGI (reference sequence). CDR3 sequence: CASSLTGQQTGELFF. The CDR3 nucleotides read TGTGCCAGCAGTCTCACGGGACAGCAGACCGGGGAGCTGTTTTTT.

In this sample, this clonotype turned up a few times. This chain joins TRBV5-4 and TRBJ1-6; D is ambiguous. The V gene lost 0 bases and the J gene lost 10 bases, with 8 bases spanning the gap. The CDR3 runs 13 residues. Germline V gene lookup returns CDR1 SGHNT and CDR2 YYREEE (reference sequence). CDR3 bases: TGTGCCAGCAGCTTGGTGGTCGGGTCACCCCTCCACTTT. It translates to CASSLVVGSPLHF.

This clonotype was counted ten times or more. The V and J genes are TRBV7-9 and TRBJ1-2; a weak D match, TRBD1 (5 bases). The CDR3 consists of 13 residues. CDR1 SEHNR and CDR2 FQNEAQ come from the germline V gene (reference sequence). V lost 3 bases to trimming and J lost 3 bases, with 8 bases between them. In nucleotides, the CDR3 is TGTGCCAGCAGCTTCTTGACAGACTATGGCTACACCTTC. Protein sequence: CASSFLTDYGYTF.

This clonotype has only a few counts. The chain joins TRBV20-1 to TRBJ1-4; unclear D gene. Deletions cut 5 bases from V and 5 bases from J, with 18 bases between. CDR1 and CDR2 from the germline V gene are DFQATT and SNEGSKA (reference sequence). The CDR3 is 15 amino acids. The CDR3 bases are TGCAGTGCTGCCCCCTCTTCGGGAGAAAATGAAAAACTGTTTTTT. Translation gives CSAAPSSGENEKLFF.

J is TRBJ2-7 and V is TRBV27; 12 bases are shared with TRBD2. J was trimmed by 7 bases and V by 4 bases; bases with no gene match: 11. This CDR3 has 16 residues. From germline, CDR1 is MNHEY and CDR2 SMNVEV (reference sequence). The DNA of the CDR3 is TGTGCCAGCAGTTCGATATCTAGCGGGGGGGCGCGAGAGCAGTACTTC. Protein product: CASSSISSGGAREQYF.

This clonotype appeared a few times. The chain combines TRBV29-1 with TRBJ1-3; D remains ambiguous. The CDR3 has 14 amino acids. V lost 8 bases and J 2 bases, leaving 16 bases between the germline ends. The germline gives CDR1 SQVTM, CDR2 ANQGSEA. DNA of the CDR3: TGCAGCTTTATAAGTCGAGTGGCTGGAAACACCATATATTTT. As protein: CSFISRVAGNTIYF.

The V call is TRBV10-3, the J call TRBJ2-6, with 8 bases fitting TRBD1. J gave up 0 bases and V 2 bases, and 9 bases lay outside the gene matches. CDR1 and CDR2 from the germline V gene are ENHRY and SYGVKD. The CDR3 covers 19 residues. The CDR3 DNA reads TGTGCCATCAGTGAGGCCTCGGGACAGGTGATCTCTGGGGCCAACGTCCTGACTTTC. It translates to CAISEASGQVISGANVLTF.

This clonotype was observed at least ten times. The chain is built from TRBV20-1 and TRBJ1-1; unclear D gene. Germline CDR1 DFQATT, CDR2 SNEGSKA (reference sequence). The CDR3 sequence is 14 residues long. The V end was cut by 5 bases, the J end by 2 bases, with 15 bases between. The CDR3 region is CSAAITASNTEAFF. Written as DNA, the CDR3 is TGCAGTGCTGCCATAACAGCCTCCAACACTGAAGCTTTCTTT.

The chain joins TRBV7-2 to TRBJ2-2; 9 bases match TRBD2. V was pared by 4 bases and J by 6 bases, with 9 bases of the junction left unmatched. This CDR3 comprises 16 residues. Germline assignment: CDR1 SGHTA and CDR2 FQGNSA. The CDR3 bases are TGTGCCAGCAGCTCGGGACTAGCTGAAGGTCCCGGGGAGCTGTTTTTT. It codes for CASSSGLAEGPGELFF.

The rearrangement links TRBV3-1 to TRBJ2-7, with D unresolved. This CDR3 comprises 14 residues. CDR1 LGHDT and CDR2 YNNKEL come from the germline V gene (reference sequence). V dropped 0 bases and J dropped 3 bases, with 9 bases sitting between them. For the CDR3, the DNA is TGTGCCAGCAGCCAAGATCCTGGCATCTACGAGCAGTACTTC. Translation: CASSQDPGIYEQYF.

This clonotype was detected only a few times. The chain joins TRBV18 to TRBJ1-1, with 7 bases identical to TRBD1. Germline CDR1 KGHSH, CDR2 LQKENI. The CDR3 totals 14 residues. The trim removed 2 bases at V and 5 bases at J, leaving 5 bases unmatched. For the CDR3, the DNA is TGTGCCAGCTCACCAAGCACAGGGGTGACTGAAGCTTTCTTT. Translated: CASSPSTGVTEAFF.

This clonotype was detected only a few times. The chain recombines TRBV7-2 with TRBJ2-1; D assignment may be TRBD1 or TRBD2 (5 bases each). The CDR3 spans 14 residues. Trimming shortened V by 3 bases and J by 6 bases, and 12 bases separated the two germline ends. From germline, CDR1 is SGHTA and CDR2 FQGNSA. As DNA, the CDR3 is TGTGCCAGCAGCTTGGGGACGACAGTCAATGAGCAGTTCTTC. Its translation: CASSLGTTVNEQFF.

In its sample, this clonotype was seen a few times. The chain employs TRBV3-1 and TRBJ2-7; D is possibly TRBD2 (5 bases). This CDR3 comprises 15 residues. Germline-derived CDR1 and CDR2 are LGHDT and YNNKEL (reference sequence). Trimming removed 0 bases from V and 6 bases from J, with 15 bases in between. The CDR3 DNA follows: TGTGCCAGCAGCCAAGATACACGGGCTAGCTGCGAGCAGTACTTC. Its protein is CASSQDTRASCEQYF.

The chain links TRBV7-2 to TRBJ2-3; 9 bases map to TRBD2. This CDR3 region has 16 residues. V trimming: 5 bases; J trimming: 0 bases; junction bases outside the gene matches: 6. Germline lookup yields CDR1 SGHTA and CDR2 FQGNSA. The CDR3 DNA is TGTGCCAGCAGCCCCAGACTAGCGGTGAGCACAGATACGCAGTATTTT. Its protein product is CASSPRLAVSTDTQYF.